The table lists the clone carrying this T cell receptor (beta chain) with a few counts. Its target is unknown. This CDR3 region has 13 residues. V shed 3 bases, J shed 9 bases, and the junction held 3 bases outside the gene matches. The data belong to a study of molecular identifiers for immune sequencing clone quantification. Findings and caveats of the study: More than 98% of effector molecules, versus under 1% of naive-cell molecules, belonged to clones above 20 RNA copies.

Libraries from naive CD8 cells were generated from roughly 18,000 to 920,000 sorted cells (with 10%, 30% or 50% RNA). Using a CD8+CD4-CCR7+CD45RA+ phenotype, naive CD8 T cells were sorted. Library preparation followed earlier protocols using designated TCR primers. TCRdb redid the calling of the PCR reads with MiXCR, one entry per CDR3 protein. The sample shows over 550,000 distinct CDR3 sequences, roughly 25% of them seen only once. This clonotype was obtained from a human donor in good health. Some libraries in this study had Jurkat cell RNA spiked in. The gene calls are TRBV12-3 or TRBV12-4 and TRBJ2-1, with 9 nucleotides matching TRBD2. Sample: naive CD8+ T cells from blood, with Jurkat cell RNA spiked in. Subset: FACS-sorted CD8+CD4-CCR7+CD45RA+ naive T cells. CDR3 bases: TGTGCCAGCAGTTTCGGCGGGGGGGTTGAGCAGTTCTTC. Translated, it gives CASSFGGGVEQFF.